The 15 T cell receptor beta chains listed next were all sequenced from one sample in a study of T cells in women clearing cervical HPV infection. TCRdb's copy holds only in-frame clones and misses some; the assay was immunoSEQ multiplex PCR. The table lists tens of thousands of clones. The sample comprised blood buffy coat. The receptors were sampled from a woman aged 18 to 69 with a cervical HPV16 infection that either progressed to CIN3+ or cleared (not recorded which).

In the case of this clone: Read coverage stops 3 residues before the CDR3 terminus; the germline J gene supplies the remainder. The rearrangement joins TRBV7-2 to TRBJ2-5, with D possibly matching TRBD2 (6 bases). V lost 1 base and J 4 bases, leaving 10 bases between the germline ends. Germline values: CDR1 SGHTA, CDR2 FQGNSA. This CDR3 region has 14 residues. This CDR3 reads CASSLVGGRETQYF. The sequenced CDR3 bases are TGTGCCAGCAGCTTAGTTGGAGGGCGAGAGACC.

Regarding this clone: The CDR3 goes on 3 residues after the read ends, and that part is filled in from the germline J gene. J is TRBJ1-6 and V is TRBV18; no reliable D call. V lost 7 bases and J 9 bases, leaving 16 bases between the germline ends. The CDR3 spans 14 residues. Per the germline V gene, CDR1 is KGHSH and CDR2 is LQKENI. Here the CDR3 reads CASFSGRPSSPLHF. CDR3 DNA, as far as it was read: TGTGCCAGCTTCTCGGGGAGGCCCAGTTCACCC.

Concerning this clone itself: The CDR3 is cut off 3 residues early in the read; its end comes from the germline J gene. V usage is TRBV19 and J usage is TRBJ1-2; 7 bases map to TRBD1. The germline gives CDR1 LNHDA, CDR2 SQIVND (reference sequence). The CDR3 spans 14 residues. The part of the CDR3 DNA that was read is TGTGCCAGTAGCTTGGGGGGACAGTTGAATGAC. This encodes CASSLGGQLND. The CDR3 as a whole reads CASSLGGQLNDYTF.

As concerns this clone: The CDR3 goes on 3 residues after the read ends, and that part is filled in from the germline J gene. This chain joins TRBV25-1 and TRBJ2-7, with D possibly matching TRBD2 (6 bases). The CDR3 is made up of 13 amino acids. The germline V gene has CDR1 MGHDK and CDR2 SYGVNS. Trimming stripped 1 base from V and 3 bases from J, with 7 bases between. The CDR3 DNA, read in part, is TGTGCCAGCAGTGAATCGGGACTCTACGAG. This codes for CASSESGLYE. The whole CDR3 region reads CASSESGLYEQYF.

On this clone itself: The sequenced fragment ends 3 residues before the CDR3 boundary, so the rest is inferred from the germline J gene. The chain carries TRBV5-1 and TRBJ1-1; D perhaps matches TRBD1 (6 bases). Germline-derived CDR1 and CDR2 are SGHRS and YFSETQ. The CDR3 loop spans 15 amino acids. The V end was cut by 4 bases, the J end by 4 bases, with 17 bases between. CDR3 bases read: TGCGCCAGCAGCGGAAAAACAGGGTATGGCACTGAA. It encodes CASSGKTGYGTE. The whole CDR3 is CASSGKTGYGTEAFF.

A word on this clone: The CDR3 end falls 3 residues outside the read, so it is completed with the germline J gene. This rearrangement joins TRBV20-1 to TRBJ2-3; the match to TRBD1 covers 7 bases. CDR3 length equals 15 residues. Germline CDR1 DFQATT, CDR2 SNEGSKA (reference sequence). The junction had 13 bases not matched to a gene; V was cut back by 7 bases and J by 3 bases. The CDR3 loop reads CSGKEARGFTDTQYF. CDR3 DNA (partial): TGCAGTGGCAAGGAGGCCAGGGGGTTTACAGATACG.

On this clone: The read ends 3 residues before the CDR3 terminus; that terminus is restored from the germline J gene. The gene calls are TRBV5-4 and TRBJ2-3, with D unclear. Germline V gives CDR1 SGHNT, CDR2 YYREEE (reference sequence). V lost 1 base, J lost 2 bases, and 8 bases lay in between. The CDR3 spans 14 residues. The CDR3 protein is CASSLISSTDTQYF. The CDR3 DNA, read in part, is TGTGCCAGCAGCTTGATTTCGTCCACAGATACG.

The CDR3: CASSLATENTEAFF. The part of the CDR3 DNA that was read is TGCGCCAGCAGCTTGGCCACAGAGAACACTGAA. V usage is TRBV5-1 and J usage is TRBJ1-1; D remains ambiguous. The read gets to within 3 residues of the CDR3 end, and the germline J gene fills in the rest. Germline lookup yields CDR1 SGHRS and CDR2 YFSETQ. This CDR3 spans 14 amino acids. Between the trimmed V and J ends, which lost 0 bases and 1 base, there was a span of 7 bases.

A note on this clone: The read ends 3 residues early relative to the CDR3; the germline J gene fills the gap. This sequence joins TRBV2 and TRBJ1-2, with a tentative D call TRBD1 (6 bases). Germline CDR1 reads SNHLY; CDR2 reads FYNNEI. The CDR3 runs 17 residues. CDR3 DNA, as far as it was read: TGTGCCAGCATGGGGGCCCCCTCCGACCCGACACTCGACGAC. It specifies CASMGAPSDPTLDD. The complete CDR3 sequence is CASMGAPSDPTLDDYTF. The full variable domain, in which reference TRBV2 and TRBJ1-2 provide the parts outside the CDR3, is EPEVTQTPSHQVTQMGQEVILRCVPISNHLYFYWYRQILGQKVEFLVSFYNNEISEKSEIFDDQFSVERPDGSNFTLKIRSTKLEDSAMYFCASMGAPSDPTLDDYTFGSGTRLTVV.

A remark on this clone: The read is 3 residues too short to cover the CDR3 end, so that end is filled in from the germline J gene. The V call is TRBV13, the J call TRBJ1-4; 7 nucleotides align to TRBD1. Per germline, CDR1 PRHDT and CDR2 FYEKMQ (reference sequence). J was trimmed by 4 bases and V by 2 bases; bases with no gene match: 10. This CDR3 is 17 amino acids long. Partial CDR3 DNA: TGTGCCAGCAGCTTAACGACCCGGGACAGCGTTAATGAAAAA. It yields the protein CASSLTTRDSVNEK. The full CDR3 is CASSLTTRDSVNEKLFF.

To note about this clone: The read finishes 3 residues shy of the CDR3 end, and the germline J gene is used to complete it. V is TRBV20-1 and J is TRBJ1-5; a weak D match, TRBD1 (6 bases). V was cut by 6 bases and J by 2 bases, with 14 bases left in between. Germline V gives CDR1 DFQATT, CDR2 SNEGSKA (reference sequence). This CDR3 has 14 amino acids. The covered CDR3 bases are TGCAGTGCCCAGTACCCAGGGGGCAATCAGCCC. Its translation is CSAQYPGGNQP. The whole CDR3 sequence is CSAQYPGGNQPQHF.

Worth noting for this clone: The read terminates 3 residues ahead of where the CDR3 ends, so the germline J gene completes it. The chain carries TRBV5-1 and TRBJ2-1; D perhaps matches TRBD1 (7 bases). The CDR3 has 15 residues. Germline values: CDR1 SGHRS, CDR2 YFSETQ. Trimming took off 5 bases at V and 2 bases at J, with 14 bases between the two ends. The DNA read from the CDR3 is TGCGCCAGCAGGCTGGAGGGGACAGCCTACAATGAG. It translates to CASRLEGTAYNE. The full CDR3 sequence reads CASRLEGTAYNEQFF. The whole variable domain, remainder taken from reference TRBV5-1 and TRBJ2-1, is KAGVTQTPRYLIKTRGQQVTLSCSPISGHRSVSWYQQTPGQGLQFLFEYFSETQRNKGNFPGRFSGRQFSNSRSEMNVSTLELGDSALYLCASRLEGTAYNEQFFGPGTRLTVL.

As for this clone: The CDR3 goes on 3 residues after the read ends, and that part is filled in from the germline J gene. This chain joins TRBV10-3 and TRBJ2-1; D ambiguous. Germline V gives CDR1 ENHRY, CDR2 SYGVKD. The CDR3 is made up of 15 amino acids. The V gene lost 5 bases and the J gene lost 5 bases, with 16 bases spanning the gap. The part of the CDR3 DNA that was read is TGTGCCATCAGTCCGAGCCCTAGTGCGAACAATGAG. This gives the protein CAISPSPSANNE. The CDR3 reads in full as CAISPSPSANNEQFF.

The DNA read from the CDR3 is TGCAGTGCTAGAGACGGGACAGGGGTAAATTCACCC. Amino acid sequence: CSARDGTGVNSP. The complete CDR3 reads CSARDGTGVNSPLHF. The chain has TRBV20-1 and TRBJ1-6; 10 nucleotides agree with TRBD1. Sequencing ends 3 residues short of the CDR3 end; the germline J gene provides the rest. The CDR3 has 15 amino acids. Germline CDR1 and CDR2: DFQATT and SNEGSKA (reference sequence). The J segment lost 7 bases and the V segment lost 0 bases, leaving 3 bases of the junction unmatched.

With regard to this clone: The CDR3 extends 3 residues past the end of the read, so its final part is completed from the germline J gene. V gene TRBV6-2 or TRBV6-3 combines with J gene TRBJ2-7; 13 positions match TRBD2. After removal of 6 bases from V and 6 bases from J, the junction contained 8 bases not matched to a gene. This CDR3 contains 15 residues. Germline CDR1 and CDR2: MNHEY and SVGEGT. The CDR3 protein is CASSKSGTSGVEQYF. The CDR3 DNA, read in part, is TGTGCCAGCAGCAAATCCGGGACTAGCGGGGTCGAG.